Following are 13 T cell receptor beta chains from one sample sequenced in a study of blood T cell repertoires in COVID-19. Data came from immunoSEQ multiplex PCR; TCRdb stores just in-frame clones and leaves some out. The sample lists some 300,000 clones; under 90% were seen once. Sequencing used PBMCs or T cells enriched from blood (not recorded which). The receptors were gathered from a woman aged 40-49 years who had recovered from COVID-19.

The rearrangement links TRBV27 to TRBJ2-7; 7 bases match TRBD1. V shed 6 bases and J 6 bases; nucleotides not matched to a gene: 14. The CDR3 sequence is 15 residues long. Germline CDR1 is MNHEY and CDR2 is SMNVEV (reference sequence). CDR3 in DNA: TGTGCCAGCAGCTTGACAGGGCCCCCTTTACTCGAGCAGTACTTC. As protein: CASSLTGPPLLEQYF.

This clone was picked up one time. The rearrangement uses TRBV5-1 and TRBJ2-5, with a weak D call TRBD2 (6 bases). This CDR3 region has 16 residues. Germline-derived CDR1 and CDR2 are SGHRS and YFSETQ. Trimming left V 4 bases short and J 0 bases short, with 16 bases between. The CDR3 DNA sequence: TGCGCCAGCAGCGGAGGCGGGGTTGGGTACCAAGAGACCCAGTACTTC. Translating gives CASSGGGVGYQETQYF.

This chain connects TRBV11-2 to TRBJ2-1, with D perhaps matching TRBD2 (6 bases). The CDR3 is 15 residues long. Trimming cost V 5 bases and J 6 bases, with 17 bases left between them. CDR1 SGHAT and CDR2 FQNNGV come from the germline V gene. CDR3 protein: CASSQRAVSGNEQFF. CDR3 DNA sequence: TGTGCCAGCAGCCAGCGGGCCGTATCGGGCAATGAGCAGTTCTTC.

The V call is TRBV5-4, the J call TRBJ1-1; D unresolved. The CDR3 contains 13 residues. Deletions cut 4 bases from V and 1 base from J, with 8 bases between. Per germline, CDR1 SGHNT and CDR2 YYREEE (reference sequence). The CDR3 DNA reads as TGTGCCAGCAGCCTAAGACAGAACACTGAAGCTTTCTTT. Protein: CASSLRQNTEAFF. Combining the CDR3 with reference TRBV5-4 and TRBJ1-1 gives the whole variable domain ETGVTQSPTHLIKTRGQQVTLRCSSQSGHNTVSWYQQALGQGPQFIFQYYREEENGRGNFPPRFSGLQFPNYSSELNVNALELDDSALYLCASSLRQNTEAFFGQGTRLTVV.

V gene TRBV19 combines with J gene TRBJ1-2; D remains ambiguous. This CDR3 contains 13 residues. Germline lookup yields CDR1 LNHDA and CDR2 SQIVND (reference sequence). Between the trimmed V and J ends, which lost 0 bases and 4 bases, there was a span of 6 bases. CDR3 loop: CASSIEDFYGYTF. CDR3 sequence (DNA): TGTGCCAGTAGTATAGAGGACTTCTATGGCTACACCTTC.

This chain connects TRBV3-1 (or the pseudogene TRBV3-2) to TRBJ2-5; 7 bases align to TRBD2. CDR1 and CDR2 (germline): LGHDT, YNNKEL (reference sequence). CDR3 length equals 17 residues. The V gene end was trimmed by 4 bases and the J gene end by 5 bases; junction bases not matched to a gene: 16. The CDR3 bases are TGTGCCAGCAGCCCCCCCCGCGGGAGTTCCGGGGGGGAGACCCAGTACTTC. It translates to CASSPPRGSSGGETQYF.

The rearrangement uses TRBV27 and TRBJ1-1; D is perhaps TRBD1 (5 bases). The germline gives CDR1 MNHEY, CDR2 SMNVEV (reference sequence). The V end lost 7 bases, the J end lost 3 bases, and 15 bases lay between the germline ends. The CDR3 runs 14 residues. DNA of the CDR3: TGTGCCAGCACCCCCTGGGGGGGGGACACTGAAGCTTTCTTT. Translation: CASTPWGGDTEAFF.

The genes are TRBV30 and TRBJ2-1; TRBD1 matches 9 bases. The CDR3 runs to 14 residues. Germline loops: CDR1 GTSNPN, CDR2 SVGIG (reference sequence). V trimming: 4 bases; J trimming: 7 bases; junction bases outside the gene matches: 8. The DNA of the CDR3 is TGTGCCTGGATCAGGACAGGGGCCGGGAATGAGCAGTTCTTC. Its protein is CAWIRTGAGNEQFF.

This sequence joins TRBV30 and TRBJ2-2, with 11 bases that match TRBD2. The length of the CDR3 is 15 residues. Germline V CDR1 and CDR2: GTSNPN, SVGIG (reference sequence). Trimming cost V 3 bases and J 4 bases; bases outside gene matches: 4. CDR3 protein: CAWSRLAGGTGELFF. The CDR3 nucleotides read TGTGCCTGGAGCCGGCTAGCGGGGGGCACCGGGGAGCTGTTTTTT.

The rearrangement uses TRBV6-5 and TRBJ1-1; D call uncertain. V lost 0 bases to trimming and J lost 4 bases, with 12 bases between them. The CDR3 spans 15 residues. The germline V gene has CDR1 MNHEY and CDR2 SVGAGI. This CDR3 is CASSYSWGGTTEAFF. CDR3 nucleotide sequence: TGTGCCAGCAGTTACTCGTGGGGAGGAACCACTGAAGCTTTCTTT.

V and J are TRBV4-2 and TRBJ1-1; no clear D gene. Germline V gene lookup returns CDR1 LGHNA and CDR2 YNFKEQ. The V and J ends lost 1 base and 4 bases respectively, with 10 bases between them. This CDR3 contains 14 residues. The CDR3 region is CASSQGITSTEAFF. In nucleotides, the CDR3 is TGTGCCAGCAGCCAAGGAATTACTAGCACTGAAGCTTTCTTT.

V usage is TRBV1 and J usage is TRBJ2-1; the table's TRBD2 call for D was not verified on the DNA. TRBV1 has pseudogene status. The length of the CDR3 is 17 residues. The CDR3 region is CTSSLLVGSGRLDEQFF. CDR3 nucleotide sequence: TGCACCAGCAGCCTTCTAGTCGGGAGCGGGAGGTTAGATGAGCAGTTCTTC.

The chain is built from TRBV7-2 and TRBJ2-5; 13 bases are shared with TRBD2. J gave up 2 bases and V 3 bases, and 6 bases lay outside the gene matches. In germline, CDR1 is SGHTA, CDR2 FQGNSA. CDR3 length: 17 residues. CDR3 bases: TGTGCCAGCAGCTTCACTAGCGGGGGGGCAAAACAAGAGACCCAGTACTTC. This codes for CASSFTSGGAKQETQYF.